Sequencing of this T cell receptor (beta chain) was carried out in a study of OX40 agonist ivuxolimab in advanced cancers. The CDR3 has 18 residues. Trimming pared 3 bases from V and 3 bases from J, leaving 22 bases between. Germline V gene lookup returns CDR1 LGHNA and CDR2 YSLEER. The method was immunoSEQ multiplex PCR; TCRdb's version includes in-frame clones alone and lacks a portion of them. The table includes approximately 46,000 clones, around 90% detected once. The TCR comes from an adult with an advanced solid tumor such as melanoma, head and neck, liver or kidney cancer. The source material was CD4+ or CD8+ T cells sorted from blood, sampled in a trial of the OX40 agonist ivuxolimab. This rearrangement joins TRBV4-3 to TRBJ2-3; D is unclear. In DNA, the CDR3 is TGCGCCAGCAGCCACAGGTCGGACCTGCTTATGGGAACAGATACGCAGTATTTT. Protein sequence: CASSHRSDLLMGTDTQYF.